Listed below are T cell receptor beta chains from one sample, sequenced in a study of blood T cell repertoires in COVID-19. Assay used: immunoSEQ multiplex PCR; TCRdb lists only in-frame clones, some missing. The sample lists roughly 440,000 clones; 88% were seen once. The source material was peripheral blood. Every receptor here comes from a woman between 50 and 59 years old with COVID-19, enrolled during active disease. Both conserved end residues are part of each CDR3. The D gene is left open where the match is weak. A row's size may be missing; if present it is once, few, many or a size class.

v_gene	abundance	d_gene	j_gene	CDR3nt	CDR3aa
TRBV9	.	.	TRBJ2-1	TGTGCCAGCAGCCCAGGGTCCCATGAGCAGTTCTTC	CASSPGSHEQFF
TRBV29-1	.	.	TRBJ2-1	TGCAGCGCCGGGGACGGGGGAGGTGAGCAGTTCTTC	CSAGDGGGEQFF
TRBV11-2	.	.	TRBJ2-3	TGTGCCAGCAGCTTAATGGGAGCTAGCACAGATACGCAGTATTTT	CASSLMGASTDTQYF
TRBV7-2	.	.	TRBJ1-2	TGTGCCAGCAGCTCGAAGCCTACTTATGGCTACACCTTC	CASSSKPTYGYTF
TRBV6-6	.	.	TRBJ1-1	TGTGCCAGCAGCCCACGGGAGCAGGCTTTCTTT	CASSPREQAFF
TRBV30	.	TRBD2	TRBJ2-5	TGTGCCTGGAGTGCCGGGGGGGCCGAGACCCAGTACTTC	CAWSAGGAETQYF
TRBV21-1	.	.	TRBJ1-6	TGTGCCAGCACGCAGGGACTCCTCCTACCTTATAATTCACCCCTCCACTTT	CASTQGLLLPYNSPLHF
TRBV30	.	.	TRBJ2-1	TGTGCCTGGAGTGTACGGGGAGAGCAGTTCTTC	CAWSVRGEQFF
TRBV5-4	.	TRBD1	TRBJ1-6	TGTGCCAGCAGCTTTAAGGGGGCGTATTCACCCCTCCACTTT	CASSFKGAYSPLHF
TRBV29-1	.	TRBD1	TRBJ1-2	TGCAGCGTCCCGTCGAATTCGGAGACAGGGTTGGGCTACACCTTC	CSVPSNSETGLGYTF
TRBV28	.	TRBD1	TRBJ2-7	TGTGCCAGCAGCCAACCGACAGGGATCTTACATGAGCAGTACTTC	CASSQPTGILHEQYF
TRBV5-1	.	.	TRBJ2-2	TGCGCCAGCAGCCGGCGGGGCCCCACCGGGGAGCTGTTTTTT	CASSRRGPTGELFF
TRBV18	.	.	TRBJ1-2	TGTGCCAGCTCACCCCAACGGGGGGAGGGCTACACCTTC	CASSPQRGEGYTF
TRBV5-1	.	.	TRBJ1-1	TGCGCCAGCAGCTTGGGCGGGGACACTGAAGCTTTCTTT	CASSLGGDTEAFF
TRBV13	.	TRBD2	TRBJ2-4	TGTGCCAGCAGCGTTCTAGCGGGGGGAAACATTCAGTACTTC	CASSVLAGGNIQYF
TRBV30	once	.	TRBJ1-3	TGTGCCTGGGGCGAAGGGTTCTCGGGGAACACCATATATTTT	CAWGEGFSGNTIYF
TRBV19	few	.	TRBJ1-5	TGTGCCAGTAGTATAGGTCTTCAGCCCCAGCATTTT	CASSIGLQPQHF
TRBV19	few	.	TRBJ1-2	TGTGCCAGTAGTAACTTCCGGACATCGCCCGGCTACACCTTC	CASSNFRTSPGYTF
TRBV6-5	.	.	TRBJ1-4	TGTGCCAGCAGTTACTCGATTTCAGGGGTGGAGGAAAAACTGTTTTTT	CASSYSISGVEEKLFF
TRBV2	.	.	TRBJ2-7	TGTGCCAGCAGTGAAGGGCCAGACTTCCCCTACGAGCAGTACTTC	CASSEGPDFPYEQYF
TRBV2	.	.	TRBJ2-7	TGTGCCAGCAGTGAAATAGGGGGGGCCTACGAGCAGTACTTC	CASSEIGGAYEQYF
TRBV3-1/TRBV3-2	.	.	TRBJ2-3	TGTGCCAGCAGCCAGAGGGGCGGGGGCACAGATACGCAGTATTTT	CASSQRGGGTDTQYF
TRBV6-6	.	.	TRBJ2-7	TGTGCCAGCAGTTATACTATGGCCCCCTCTAGCGAGCAGTACTTC	CASSYTMAPSSEQYF
TRBV5-1	.	TRBD1	TRBJ1-4	TGCGCCAGCAGTAGGACAGGGGATAATGAAAAACTGTTTTTT	CASSRTGDNEKLFF
TRBV9	.	TRBD2	TRBJ2-1	TGTGCCAGCGGAGCTAGCGGCCTATACAATGAGCAGTTCTTC	CASGASGLYNEQFF
TRBV11-2	.	.	TRBJ1-1	TGTGCCAGCAGCTTGAAATGGGAGACTGAAGCTTTCTTT	CASSLKWETEAFF
TRBV18	.	TRBD1	TRBJ2-1	TGTGCCAGCTCCGGACAGGGGTCCTACAATGAGCAGTTCTTC	CASSGQGSYNEQFF
TRBV27	.	TRBD2	TRBJ2-7	TGTGCCAGCAGCCGTAGCGGGGGGGCCTATAGCGAGCAGTACTTC	CASSRSGGAYSEQYF
TRBV7-3	.	TRBD1	TRBJ1-1	TGTGCCAGCAGCTCGACAGGGGAGAACACTGAAGCTTTCTTT	CASSSTGENTEAFF
TRBV4-2	.	TRBD1	TRBJ1-2	TGTGCCAGCAGCCAAGAAGGAGGGGGCGCGGTCTATGGCTACACCTTC	CASSQEGGGAVYGYTF
TRBV28	.	TRBD2	TRBJ2-5	TGTGCCAGCAGGGCAAGCGGGGGGGAGAGAACCCAGTACTTC	CASRASGGERTQYF
TRBV19	.	.	TRBJ1-1	TGTGCCAGTAGCAGTATCATGGGACAAGAAGCTTTCTTT	CASSSIMGQEAFF
TRBV5-1	.	TRBD1	TRBJ1-1	TGCGCCAGCAGCTGGGGACAGGGGTACATGAACACTGAAGCTTTCTTT	CASSWGQGYMNTEAFF
TRBV4-1	.	.	TRBJ2-3	TGCGCCAGCAGCCAAGGGGGGGAGGTAGATACGCAGTATTTT	CASSQGGEVDTQYF
TRBV7-6	.	.	TRBJ2-7	TGTGCCAGCAGTTCCTATGGAGACAGCAACTACGAGCAGTACTTC	CASSSYGDSNYEQYF
TRBV9	.	.	TRBJ1-6	TGTGCCAGCGGAGAACCCAAGCCCCTCCACTTT	CASGEPKPLHF
TRBV9	.	.	TRBJ2-3	TGTGCCAGCAGCGTAGACGGGGGAACCATCGGGAGCACAGATACGCAGTATTTT	CASSVDGGTIGSTDTQYF
TRBV24-1	few	.	TRBJ1-2	TGTGCCACCAGTGATGTAGAGGCTAACTATGGCTACACCTTC	CATSDVEANYGYTF
TRBV7-8	.	TRBD1	TRBJ1-2	TGTGCCAGCAGCCACGACAGGGGTGGACTTGGCTACACCTTC	CASSHDRGGLGYTF
TRBV18	.	TRBD2	TRBJ2-5	TGTGCCAGCTCAGCCGGTGCGCCTAGCGGGGGTCAAGAGACCCAGTACTTC	CASSAGAPSGGQETQYF
TRBV15	.	.	TRBJ2-2	TGTGCCGTACCCCTAGTCGCGAACACCGGGGAGCTGTTTTTT	CAVPLVANTGELFF
TRBV7-9	.	TRBD2	TRBJ2-7	TGTGCCAGCAGCTGGGACTATCAATACGAGCAGTACTTC	CASSWDYQYEQYF
TRBV2	.	.	TRBJ1-5	TGTGCCAGCAGTAAAACCAGGGGCGCGGGCGATCAGCCCCAGCATTTT	CASSKTRGAGDQPQHF
TRBV19	.	.	TRBJ1-5	TGTGCCAGTAGTCCCGGGAGGCAGCCCCAGCATTTT	CASSPGRQPQHF
TRBV4-1	many	.	TRBJ1-5	TGCGCCAGCAGCCAAGCGGGCTTAGGGGACAATCAGCCCCAGCATTTT	CASSQAGLGDNQPQHF
TRBV5-6	.	TRBD1	TRBJ1-2	TGTGCCAGCAGCCTCACAACCGGGACAGGGGCTAACTATGGCTACACCTTC	CASSLTTGTGANYGYTF
TRBV19	.	.	TRBJ2-7	TGTGCCAGTGCTGGACAGCCAGACTCCTACGAGCAGTACTTC	CASAGQPDSYEQYF
TRBV11-2	.	.	TRBJ1-1	TGTGCCAGCAGCCAAAGCGGGGGGGTTGAAGCTTTCTTT	CASSQSGGVEAFF
TRBV6-4	once	TRBD1	TRBJ2-7	TGTGCCAGCAGCAACCCACAGGGGTCGGGTTTCGAGCAGTACTTC	CASSNPQGSGFEQYF